A single sample gave rise to the 5 T cell receptor beta chains below, sequenced in a study of shared clonotypes between healthy human individuals. The method was immunoSEQ multiplex PCR; TCRdb's version includes in-frame clones alone and lacks a portion of them. This table holds hundreds of thousands of clones, roughly four fifths found once. Material for sequencing was PBMCs. The receptors shown here come from a woman aged 40 to 50 in good health. Some clones in this sample may be carry-over from other donors' samples.

This clone was seen a few times. The chain carries TRBV7-6 and TRBJ2-1; 11 positions agree with TRBD2. CDR3 length: 19 residues. V was clipped by 5 bases and J by 6 bases; unmatched bases: 18. Germline CDR1 reads SGHVS; CDR2 reads FNYEAQ. DNA of the CDR3: TGTGCCAGCAGCCCCGCCCCGGGACTAGCGGAAGAGAGGGCCAATGAGCAGTTCTTC. It yields the protein CASSPAPGLAEERANEQFF.

This clone has more than one count but fewer than ten. V is TRBV9 and J is TRBJ2-5; TRBD2 agrees at 7 bases. From germline, CDR1 is SGDLS and CDR2 YYNGEE. The V segment lost 2 bases and the J segment 7 bases; nucleotides outside the gene matches: 5. The CDR3 has 13 amino acids. The CDR3 sequence is CASSVGGDGTQYF. CDR3 coding DNA: TGTGCCAGCAGCGTGGGAGGGGACGGGACCCAGTACTTC.

This chain links TRBV25-1 with TRBJ2-3, with 7 bases lining up with TRBD2. Germline V gives CDR1 MGHDK, CDR2 SYGVNS. J gave up 3 bases and V 4 bases, and 7 bases lay outside the gene matches. This CDR3 has 15 amino acids. The CDR3 DNA sequence: TGTGCCAGCAGTGGGCTAGCGGCGGAGACAGATACGCAGTATTTT. This codes for CASSGLAAETDTQYF.

V usage is TRBV15 and J usage is TRBJ2-1; D tentatively reads TRBD1 or TRBD2 (5 bases each). Germline V CDR1 and CDR2: LNHNV, YYDKDF (reference sequence). V lost 2 bases to trimming and J lost 9 bases, with 8 bases between them. The CDR3 runs to 12 residues. Written as DNA, the CDR3 is TGTGCCACCAGCAGAACCGGGACTGAGCAGTTCTTC. Its translation is CATSRTGTEQFF.

Remarks on this clone: A far larger clone is off by one base, so a read error is likely. The J gene is TRBJ1-2, the V gene TRBV29-1; D remains ambiguous. Trimming removed 7 bases at V and 0 bases at J, with 12 bases between. The length of the CDR3 is 13 residues. The germline CDR1 and CDR2 sequences are SQVTM and ANQGSEA. The CDR3 loop is CSACRQTNYGYTF. The CDR3, as DNA: TGCAGCGCATGCAGACAAACTAACTATGGCTACACCTTC.